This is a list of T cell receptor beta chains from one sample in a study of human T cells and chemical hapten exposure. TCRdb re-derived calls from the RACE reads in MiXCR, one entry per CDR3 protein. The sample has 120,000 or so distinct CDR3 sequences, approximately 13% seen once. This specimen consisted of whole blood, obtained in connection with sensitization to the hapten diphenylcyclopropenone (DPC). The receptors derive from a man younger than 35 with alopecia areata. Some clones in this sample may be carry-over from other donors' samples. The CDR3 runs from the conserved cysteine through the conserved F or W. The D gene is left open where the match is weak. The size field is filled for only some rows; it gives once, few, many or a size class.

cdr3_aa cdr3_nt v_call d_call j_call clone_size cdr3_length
CASSLGLSGYTEAFF TGTGCCAGCAGCTTGGGATTATCAGGATACACTGAAGCTTTCTTT TRBV7-9 - TRBJ1-1 few 15
CASSFTTGYEQYF TGTGCCAGCAGCTTCACGACAGGATACGAGCAGTACTTC TRBV7-9 - TRBJ2-7 - 13
CASSYTDRGHQPQHF TGTGCCAGCAGTTACACGGACAGGGGGCATCAGCCCCAGCATTTT TRBV6-2/TRBV6-3 TRBD1 TRBJ1-5 few 15
CASSLEQEEETQYF TGTGCCAGCAGCTTGGAACAGGAGGAAGAGACCCAGTACTTC TRBV5-4 - TRBJ2-5 few 14
CSANSGQGRYEQYF TGCAGTGCTAATTCCGGACAGGGGCGGTACGAGCAGTACTTC TRBV20-1 TRBD1 TRBJ2-7 - 14
CASSQDPSGQDTQYF TGCGCCAGCAGCCAAGATCCTTCAGGGCAAGATACGCAGTATTTT TRBV4-3 - TRBJ2-3 many 15
CASSTKRDRAEEYTF TGTGCCAGCAGCACTAAACGGGACAGGGCCGAAGAGTACACCTTC TRBV7-2 TRBD1 TRBJ1-2 few 15
CASSSGQLQGEQYF TGCGCCAGCAGCTCGGGACAGCTTCAGGGGGAGCAGTACTTC TRBV4-1 TRBD1 TRBJ2-7 few 14
CSAKRPREYNEQFF TGCAGTGCCAAACGCCCGCGGGAGTACAATGAGCAGTTCTTC TRBV20-1 TRBD2 TRBJ2-1 - 14
CASSLGGPDTQYF TGTGCCAGCAGTTTAGGGGGGCCAGATACGCAGTATTTT TRBV12-3/TRBV12-4 - TRBJ2-3 many 13
CSAHHRAQETQYF TGCAGTGCCCACCACAGGGCTCAAGAGACCCAGTACTTC TRBV20-1 - TRBJ2-5 few 13
CASSPGKGTSNTGELFF TGTGCCAGCAGCCCCGGAAAGGGGACTTCGAACACCGGGGAGCTGTTTTTT TRBV7-6 - TRBJ2-2 - 17
CASSLGRQFLTGVNTGELFF TGTGCCAGCAGCTTAGGTCGGCAATTTCTCACAGGGGTGAACACCGGGGAGCTGTTTTTT TRBV11-2 TRBD1 TRBJ2-2 few 20
CSARPPKGGQGYNEQFF TGCAGTGCTAGACCCCCAAAGGGGGGACAGGGCTACAATGAGCAGTTCTTC TRBV20-1 TRBD1 TRBJ2-1 few 17
CASSFPGTGNTGELFF TGTGCCAGCAGTTTTCCCGGGACAGGGAACACCGGGGAGCTGTTTTTT TRBV6-5 TRBD1 TRBJ2-2 - 16
CATSDSPLGYFSTDTQYF TGTGCCACCAGTGACTCCCCTCTTGGGTACTTCTCCACAGATACGCAGTATTTT TRBV24-1 - TRBJ2-3 - 18
CATSRQGGQPQHF TGTGCCACCAGCAGACAGGGTGGGCAGCCCCAGCATTTT TRBV15 - TRBJ1-5 many 13
CASSANRGYTNYGYTF TGCGCCAGCAGCGCAAACAGGGGCTACACTAACTATGGCTACACCTTC TRBV4-3 TRBD1 TRBJ1-2 few 16
CASIGGSTEAFF TGTGCCAGTATTGGGGGATCCACTGAAGCTTTCTTT TRBV19 - TRBJ1-1 - 12
CSTLKEGLEDTQYF TGCAGCACCCTTAAAGAGGGGTTGGAGGATACGCAGTATTTT TRBV29-1 - TRBJ2-3 many 14
CASSLATGTIETQYF TGTGCCAGCAGCTTAGCGACAGGGACTATAGAGACCCAGTACTTC TRBV7-2 - TRBJ2-5 - 15
CSASQGLGYEQYF TGCAGTGCTTCACAGGGATTGGGCTACGAGCAGTACTTC TRBV20-1 - TRBJ2-7 few 13
CSAGLRGTYQETQYF TGCAGTGCTGGTTTGAGAGGAACGTACCAAGAGACCCAGTACTTC TRBV20-1 - TRBJ2-5 - 15
CASSEGDITDTQYF TGCGCCAGCAGTGAAGGGGATATCACAGATACGCAGTATTTT TRBV10-2 - TRBJ2-3 few 14
CASSGLQGSDEAKNIQYF TGTGCCAGCAGTGGATTACAGGGCTCGGATGAAGCCAAAAACATTCAGTACTTC TRBV6-1 - TRBJ2-4 - 18
CASSWPGQGNSPLHF TGTGCCAGCAGTTGGCCGGGACAGGGGAATTCACCCCTCCACTTT TRBV12-3/TRBV12-4 TRBD1 TRBJ1-6 many 15
CASSQNAGVETQYF TGTGCCAGCAGTCAGAATGCAGGTGTAGAGACCCAGTACTTC TRBV27 - TRBJ2-5 - 14
CASSLEDRALGYTF TGTGCCAGCAGCCTAGAGGACAGGGCACTCGGCTACACCTTC TRBV7-9 TRBD1 TRBJ1-2 once 14
CSARDHRQETQYF TGCAGTGCTAGAGACCACAGACAAGAGACCCAGTACTTC TRBV20-1 - TRBJ2-5 few 13
CASSIWGETQYF TGTGCCAGTAGTATCTGGGGAGAGACCCAGTACTTC TRBV19 - TRBJ2-5 few 12
CASSQLRRGNTEAFF TGCGCCAGCAGCCAACTCAGGCGGGGGAACACTGAAGCTTTCTTT TRBV4-3 - TRBJ1-1 - 15
CASSRLARTDTQYF TGTGCCAGCAGCCGACTAGCGCGCACAGATACGCAGTATTTT TRBV3-1 TRBD2 TRBJ2-3 many 14
CASSSGTANTGELFF TGTGCCAGCAGCTCGGGGACAGCGAACACCGGGGAGCTGTTTTTT TRBV6-6 TRBD1 TRBJ2-2 - 15
CASSQVAGSQYF TGTGCCAGCAGCCAAGTCGCGGGATCACAGTATTTT TRBV3-1 - TRBJ2-3 - 12
CASSQDSQPQHF TGTGCCAGCAGCCAAGACAGCCAGCCCCAGCATTTT TRBV3-1 - TRBJ1-5 few 12
CASSRGEGGNQPQHF TGTGCCAGCTCTCGAGGCGAAGGGGGCAATCAGCCCCAGCATTTT TRBV18 - TRBJ1-5 few 15
CASSPQGMEVNNQPQHF TGTGCCAGCTCACCACAGGGTATGGAGGTCAACAATCAGCCCCAGCATTTT TRBV18 - TRBJ1-5 - 17
CASTDRERDQPQHF TGTGCCAGTACCGACAGGGAGAGGGATCAGCCCCAGCATTTT TRBV19 TRBD1 TRBJ1-5 - 14
CATGISLAYEQYF TGTGCCACAGGTATTAGTCTCGCCTACGAGCAGTACTTC TRBV6-5 - TRBJ2-7 - 13
CASSQASDLDTQYF TGCGCCAGCAGCCAAGCTAGCGACCTAGATACGCAGTATTTT TRBV4-3 - TRBJ2-3 few 14
CASKSFTDTQYF TGTGCCAGCAAAAGTTTCACAGATACGCAGTATTTT TRBV28 - TRBJ2-3 - 12
CASSLLAGNTGELFF TGTGCCAGCAGTTTACTAGCGGGGAACACCGGGGAGCTGTTTTTT TRBV27 TRBD2 TRBJ2-2 - 15
CASGRAPPPNTGELFF TGCGCCAGCGGTCGGGCCCCTCCACCGAACACCGGGGAGCTGTTTTTT TRBV5-1 - TRBJ2-2 - 16
CASSWDSLGERPQHF TGTGCCAGCAGTTGGGACTCTCTCGGGGAGAGGCCCCAGCATTTT TRBV6-6 - TRBJ1-5 many 15
CASSQDALTSGGPTDTQYF TGTGCCAGCAGCCAAGACGCCTTGACTAGCGGGGGGCCCACAGATACGCAGTATTTT TRBV3-1 TRBD2 TRBJ2-3 - 19
CASSYWLEGDTEAFF TGTGCCAGCAGTTATTGGTTAGAGGGGGACACTGAAGCTTTCTTT TRBV6-5 - TRBJ1-1 many 15
CASSFHHTEAFF TGTGCCAGCAGCTTCCATCACACTGAAGCTTTCTTT TRBV11-1 - TRBJ1-1 - 12
CSVDRGAQTQYF TGCAGCGTCGACAGGGGTGCACAGACCCAGTACTTC TRBV29-1 TRBD1 TRBJ2-5 many 12
CASSPQTPDNEKLFF TGTGCCAGCAGCCCCCAGACTCCAGATAATGAAAAACTGTTTTTT TRBV3-1 - TRBJ1-4 - 15
CASSEMRARGVTQYF TGTGCCAGCAGCGAGATGAGGGCGAGGGGCGTGACCCAGTACTTC TRBV7-9 - TRBJ2-5 many 15
CASSQLTRGNEQFF TGTGCCAGCAGTCAACTTACTAGGGGGAATGAGCAGTTCTTC TRBV7-2 - TRBJ2-1 - 14
CASSLDGRDEQYF TGTGCCAGCAGCTTAGACGGCAGGGACGAGCAGTACTTC TRBV11-1 - TRBJ2-7 few 13
CAISEPTSGTDTQYF TGTGCCATCAGTGAGCCGACTAGCGGCACAGATACGCAGTATTTT TRBV10-3 TRBD2 TRBJ2-3 - 15
CASSVASTDTQYF TGTGCCAGCAGCGTAGCGAGCACAGATACGCAGTATTTT TRBV9 - TRBJ2-3 - 13
CSVEGQGTYNEQFF TGCAGCGTTGAGGGACAGGGGACCTACAATGAGCAGTTCTTC TRBV29-1 TRBD1 TRBJ2-1 few 14
CSASRQRNYGYTF TGCAGTGCTAGTCGGCAGAGAAACTATGGCTACACCTTC TRBV20-1 - TRBJ1-2 many 13
CASSPPAGYTEAFF TGTGCCAGCAGCCCCCCAGCTGGGTACACTGAAGCTTTCTTT TRBV7-6 - TRBJ1-1 few 14
CASSPRLGPTYEQYF TGTGCCAGCAGCCCTCGCCTGGGGCCCACCTACGAGCAGTACTTC TRBV7-9 - TRBJ2-7 few 15
CASSFQGRSQETQYF TGTGCCAGCAGTTTTCAGGGGAGGTCCCAAGAGACCCAGTACTTC TRBV27 - TRBJ2-5 many 15